This T cell receptor (beta chain) comes out of a study of Tregs in tolerant kidney transplant recipients. Study-wide results and limits: Antigen-driven expansion was suggested because donor-specific Tregs expanded more than all Tregs in tolerant patients.

Unstimulated Tregs (CD4+CD25+CD127-) and CD4+CD25- non-Tregs were sorted from PBMCs. CDR1 and CDR2 (germline): MGHDK, SYGVNS. The CDR3 is 16 amino acids. V lost 4 bases and J 5 bases, leaving 17 bases between the germline ends. Comments on this clone: No antigen is known for it.

Sequencing was performed with immunoSEQ multiplex PCR; in TCRdb, only in-frame clones are kept and a portion is missing. The sample consists of roughly 66,000 clones, roughly 92% of them appearing once. The sequence was obtained from a human donor who received a combined kidney and bone marrow transplant. This specimen was CD8+ T cells from blood, taken before the transplant. The rearrangement links TRBV25-1 to TRBJ2-2, with D maybe TRBD1 (6 bases). The CDR3 DNA follows: TGTGCCAGCAGTGGTCGACAGGTGGCAGGGACCGGGGAGCTGTTTTTT. Its translation: CASSGRQVAGTGELFF.